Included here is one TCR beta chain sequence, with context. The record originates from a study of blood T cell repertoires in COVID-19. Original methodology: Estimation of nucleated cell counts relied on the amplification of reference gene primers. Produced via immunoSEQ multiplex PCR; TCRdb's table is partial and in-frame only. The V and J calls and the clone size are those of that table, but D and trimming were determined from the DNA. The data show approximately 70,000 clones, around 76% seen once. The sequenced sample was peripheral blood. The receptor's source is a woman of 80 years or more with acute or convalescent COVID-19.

The CDR3 loop is CASSELGTRGMNTEAFF. CDR3 DNA sequence: TGTGCCAGCAGTGAACTGGGAACCCGAGGGATGAACACTGAAGCTTTCTTT. The J gene is TRBJ1-1, the V gene TRBV2; D gene ambiguous. This CDR3 contains 17 residues. Trimming shortened V by 2 bases and J by 0 bases, and 16 bases separated the two germline ends. Looked up from germline, CDR1 is SNHLY and CDR2 is FYNNEI.